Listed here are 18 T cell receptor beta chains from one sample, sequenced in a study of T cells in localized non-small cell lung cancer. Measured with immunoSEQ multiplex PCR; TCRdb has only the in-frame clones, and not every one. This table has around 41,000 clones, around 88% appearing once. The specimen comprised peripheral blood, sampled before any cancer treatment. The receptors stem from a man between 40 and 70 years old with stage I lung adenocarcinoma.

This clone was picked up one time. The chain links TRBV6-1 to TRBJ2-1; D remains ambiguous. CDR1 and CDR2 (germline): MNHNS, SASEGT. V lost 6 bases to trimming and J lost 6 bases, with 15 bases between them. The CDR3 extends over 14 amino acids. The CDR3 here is CASSRSWAVNEQFF. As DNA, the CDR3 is TGTGCCAGCAGCCGATCTTGGGCAGTCAATGAGCAGTTCTTC.

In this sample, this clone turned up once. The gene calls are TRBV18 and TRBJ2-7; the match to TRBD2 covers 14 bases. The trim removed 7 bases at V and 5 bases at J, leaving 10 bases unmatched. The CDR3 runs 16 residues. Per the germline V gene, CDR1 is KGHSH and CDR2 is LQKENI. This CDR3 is CASCQPGTSGGNEQYF. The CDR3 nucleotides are TGTGCCAGCTGCCAGCCCGGGACTAGCGGGGGCAACGAGCAGTACTTC.

CDR3 loop: CASSPTLAPSSYNEQFF. The CDR3 coding sequence is TGTGCCAGCAGTCCTACGTTGGCGCCGAGCTCCTACAATGAGCAGTTCTTC. The chain couples TRBV9 to TRBJ2-1; no reliable D call. This CDR3 has 17 amino acids. Germline V CDR1 and CDR2: SGDLS, YYNGEE. V lost 5 bases and J 0 bases, leaving 18 bases between the germline ends. Using reference TRBV9 and TRBJ2-1 for the parts outside the CDR3, the full variable domain is DSGVTQTPKHLITATGQRVTLRCSPRSGDLSVYWYQQSLDQGLQFLIQYYNGEERAKGNILERFSAQQFPDLHSELNLSSLELGDSALYFCASSPTLAPSSYNEQFFGPGTRLTVL.

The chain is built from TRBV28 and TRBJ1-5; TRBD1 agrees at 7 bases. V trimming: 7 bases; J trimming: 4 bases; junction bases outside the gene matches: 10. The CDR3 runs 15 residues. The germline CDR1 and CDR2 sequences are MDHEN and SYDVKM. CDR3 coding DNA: TGTGCCAGCACCCCCCGGGGACAGCGAAATCAGCCCCAGCATTTT. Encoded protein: CASTPRGQRNQPQHF. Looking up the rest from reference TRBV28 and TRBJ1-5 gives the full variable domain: DVKVTQSSRYLVKRTGEKVFLECVQDMDHENMFWYRQDPGLGLRLIYFSYDVKMKEKGDIPEGYSVSREKKERFSLILESASTNQTSMYLCASTPRGQRNQPQHFGDGTRLSIL.

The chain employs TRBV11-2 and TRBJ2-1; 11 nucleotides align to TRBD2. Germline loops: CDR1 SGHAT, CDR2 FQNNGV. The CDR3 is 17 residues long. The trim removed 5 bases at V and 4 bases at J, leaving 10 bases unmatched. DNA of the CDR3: TGTGCCAGCAGCCTATCCCAGACTAGCGGGATATACAATGAGCAGTTCTTC. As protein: CASSLSQTSGIYNEQFF. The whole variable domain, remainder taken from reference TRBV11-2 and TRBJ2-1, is EAGVAQSPRYKIIEKRQSVAFWCNPISGHATLYWYQQILGQGPKLLIQFQNNGVVDDSQLPKDRFSAERLKGVDSTLKIQPAKLEDSAVYLCASSLSQTSGIYNEQFFGPGTRLTVL.

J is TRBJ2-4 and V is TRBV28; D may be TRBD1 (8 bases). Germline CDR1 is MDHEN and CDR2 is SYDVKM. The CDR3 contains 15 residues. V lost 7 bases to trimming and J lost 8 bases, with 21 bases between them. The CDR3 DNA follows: TGTGCCAGCACTCTGCAGGGGGCGGGAGAGGACATTCAGTACTTC. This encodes CASTLQGAGEDIQYF.

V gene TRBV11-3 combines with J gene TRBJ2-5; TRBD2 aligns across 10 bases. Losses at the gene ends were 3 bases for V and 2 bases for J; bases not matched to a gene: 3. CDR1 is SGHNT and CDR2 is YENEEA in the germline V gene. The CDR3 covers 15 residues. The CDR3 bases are TGTGCCAGCAGCTTCGGAGCGGGAGGGCAAGAGACCCAGTACTTC. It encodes CASSFGAGGQETQYF.

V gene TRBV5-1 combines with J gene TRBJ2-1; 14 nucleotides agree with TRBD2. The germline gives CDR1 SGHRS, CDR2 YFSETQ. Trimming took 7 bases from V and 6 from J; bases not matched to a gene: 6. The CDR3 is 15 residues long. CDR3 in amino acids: CASGEGLAGVNEQFF. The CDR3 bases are TGCGCCAGCGGAGAGGGACTAGCGGGAGTCAATGAGCAGTTCTTC.

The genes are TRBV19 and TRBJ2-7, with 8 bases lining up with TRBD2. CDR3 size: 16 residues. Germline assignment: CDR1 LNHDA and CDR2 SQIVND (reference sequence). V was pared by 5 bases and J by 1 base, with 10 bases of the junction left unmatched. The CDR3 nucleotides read TGTGCCAGTAGTCTCGAAAGCGGGAGCGGGTCCTACGAGCAGTACTTC. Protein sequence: CASSLESGSGSYEQYF.

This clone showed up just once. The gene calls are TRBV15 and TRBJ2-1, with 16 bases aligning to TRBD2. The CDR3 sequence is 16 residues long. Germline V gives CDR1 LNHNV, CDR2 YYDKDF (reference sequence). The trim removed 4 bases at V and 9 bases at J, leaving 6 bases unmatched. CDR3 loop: CATSIAGTSGRGEQFF. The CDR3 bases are TGTGCCACCAGCATCGCCGGGACTAGCGGGAGGGGTGAGCAGTTCTTC.

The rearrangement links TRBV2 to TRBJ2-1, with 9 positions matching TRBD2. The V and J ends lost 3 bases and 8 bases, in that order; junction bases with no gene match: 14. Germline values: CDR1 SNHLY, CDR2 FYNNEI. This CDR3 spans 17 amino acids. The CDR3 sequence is CASSERRMAGGRHEQFF. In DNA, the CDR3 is TGTGCCAGCAGTGAGAGGAGAATGGCGGGAGGGAGACATGAGCAGTTCTTC.

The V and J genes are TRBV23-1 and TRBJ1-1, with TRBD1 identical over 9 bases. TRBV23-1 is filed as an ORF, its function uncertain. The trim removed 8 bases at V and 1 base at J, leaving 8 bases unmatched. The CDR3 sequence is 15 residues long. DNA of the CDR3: TGCGCCAGCCCGTCGACGGGACAGGGGAACACTGAAGCTTTCTTT. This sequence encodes CASPSTGQGNTEAFF.

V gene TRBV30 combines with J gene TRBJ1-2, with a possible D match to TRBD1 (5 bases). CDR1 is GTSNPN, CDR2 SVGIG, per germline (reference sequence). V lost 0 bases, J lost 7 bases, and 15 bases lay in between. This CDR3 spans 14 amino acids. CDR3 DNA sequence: TGTGCCTGGAGTGTACGCAGGGCGGGTGGTGGCTACACCTTC. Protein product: CAWSVRRAGGGYTF.

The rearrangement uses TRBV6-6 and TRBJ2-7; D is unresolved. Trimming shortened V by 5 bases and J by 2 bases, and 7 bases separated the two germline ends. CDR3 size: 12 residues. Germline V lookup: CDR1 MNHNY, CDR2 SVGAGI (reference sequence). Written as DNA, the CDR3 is TGTGCCAGCAGTATTGATACCTACGAGCAGTACTTC. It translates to CASSIDTYEQYF.

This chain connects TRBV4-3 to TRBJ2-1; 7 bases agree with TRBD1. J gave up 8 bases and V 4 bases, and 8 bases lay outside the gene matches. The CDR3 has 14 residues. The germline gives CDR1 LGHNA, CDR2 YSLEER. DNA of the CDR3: TGCGCCAGCAGCCGGAGACAGGGTTCCTATGAGCAGTTCTTC. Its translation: CASSRRQGSYEQFF.

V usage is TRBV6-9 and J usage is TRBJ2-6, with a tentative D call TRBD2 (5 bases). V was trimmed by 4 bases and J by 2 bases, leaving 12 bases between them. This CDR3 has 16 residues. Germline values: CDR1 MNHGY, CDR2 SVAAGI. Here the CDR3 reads CASSSRVQAGANVLTF. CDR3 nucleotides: TGTGCCAGCAGTTCGCGGGTCCAGGCTGGGGCCAACGTCCTGACTTTC.

CDR3 residues: CASSLGGLAGKYEQYF. Here the CDR3 DNA reads TGTGCCAGCAGCTTAGGTGGGCTAGCGGGAAAATACGAGCAGTACTTC. The J gene is TRBJ2-7, the V gene TRBV7-8; 9 nucleotides agree with TRBD2. This CDR3 is built from 16 residues. Germline V gene lookup returns CDR1 SGHVS and CDR2 FQNEAQ. The trim removed 1 base at V and 4 bases at J, leaving 8 bases unmatched.

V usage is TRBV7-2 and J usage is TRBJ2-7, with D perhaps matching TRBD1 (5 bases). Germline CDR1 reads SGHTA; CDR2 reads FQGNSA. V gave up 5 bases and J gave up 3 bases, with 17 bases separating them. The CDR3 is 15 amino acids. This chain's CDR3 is CASSPGAPTGYEQYF. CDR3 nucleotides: TGTGCCAGCAGCCCAGGTGCACCAACAGGCTACGAGCAGTACTTC.